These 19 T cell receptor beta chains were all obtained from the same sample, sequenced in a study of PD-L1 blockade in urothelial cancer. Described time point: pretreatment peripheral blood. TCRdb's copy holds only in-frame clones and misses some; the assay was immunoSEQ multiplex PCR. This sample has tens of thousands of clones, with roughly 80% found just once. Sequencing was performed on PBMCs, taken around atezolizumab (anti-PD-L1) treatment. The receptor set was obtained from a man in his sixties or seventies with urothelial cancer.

Written as DNA, the CDR3 is TGTGCCAGCAGCGTAGTACTTGGAGACTATGGCTACACCTTC. Its translation is CASSVVLGDYGYTF. V and J are TRBV9 and TRBJ1-2, with D hard to call. The CDR3 loop spans 14 amino acids. From germline, CDR1 is SGDLS and CDR2 YYNGEE. Trimming cost V 0 bases and J 3 bases, with 9 bases left between them.

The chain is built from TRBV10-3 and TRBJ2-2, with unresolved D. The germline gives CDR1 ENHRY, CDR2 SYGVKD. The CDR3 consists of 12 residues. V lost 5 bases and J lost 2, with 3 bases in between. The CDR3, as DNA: TGTGCCATCAGTTCAAACACCGGGGAGCTGTTTTTT. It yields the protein CAISSNTGELFF.

CDR3 in amino acids: CASSPLAGNQETQYF. The DNA for the CDR3 is TGTGCCAGCTCACCTCTGGCCGGGAACCAAGAGACCCAGTACTTC. The J gene is TRBJ2-5, the V gene TRBV18, with D tentatively TRBD2 (5 bases). Germline V gene data show CDR1 as KGHSH and CDR2 as LQKENI. This CDR3 has 15 residues. V was pared by 3 bases and J by 0 bases, with 11 bases between.

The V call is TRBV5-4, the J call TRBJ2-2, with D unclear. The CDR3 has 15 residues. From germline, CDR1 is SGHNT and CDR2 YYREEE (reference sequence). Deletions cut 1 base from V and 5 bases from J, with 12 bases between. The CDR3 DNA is TGTGCCAGCAGCTTGACAGAAGGTTCGACCGGGGAGCTGTTTTTT. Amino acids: CASSLTEGSTGELFF.

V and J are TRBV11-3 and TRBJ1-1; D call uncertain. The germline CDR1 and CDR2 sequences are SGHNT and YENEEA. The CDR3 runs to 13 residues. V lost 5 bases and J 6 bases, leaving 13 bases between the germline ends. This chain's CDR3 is CASSLRPGAEAFF. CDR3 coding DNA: TGTGCCAGCAGCCTCCGACCGGGAGCTGAAGCTTTCTTT.

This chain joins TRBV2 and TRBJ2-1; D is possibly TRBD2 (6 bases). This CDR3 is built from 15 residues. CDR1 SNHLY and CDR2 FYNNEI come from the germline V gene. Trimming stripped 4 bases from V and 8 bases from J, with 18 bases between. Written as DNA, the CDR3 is TGTGCCAGCAGTGTACTCGGGACTTTGGGGGATGAGCAGTTCTTC. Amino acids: CASSVLGTLGDEQFF.

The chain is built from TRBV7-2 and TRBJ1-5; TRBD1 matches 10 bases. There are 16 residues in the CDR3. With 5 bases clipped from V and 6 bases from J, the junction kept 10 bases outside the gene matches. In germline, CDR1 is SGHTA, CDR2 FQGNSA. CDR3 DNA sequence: TGTGCCAGCAGCCAAGGGGACAGGGGAAGTCCTCAGCCCCAGCATTTT. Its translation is CASSQGDRGSPQPQHF.

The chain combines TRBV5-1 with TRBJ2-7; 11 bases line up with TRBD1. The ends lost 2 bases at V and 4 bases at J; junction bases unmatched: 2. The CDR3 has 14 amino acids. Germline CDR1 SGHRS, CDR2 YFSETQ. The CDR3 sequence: CASSLGDRGYEQYF. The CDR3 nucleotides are TGCGCCAGCAGCTTAGGGGACAGGGGGTACGAGCAGTACTTC.

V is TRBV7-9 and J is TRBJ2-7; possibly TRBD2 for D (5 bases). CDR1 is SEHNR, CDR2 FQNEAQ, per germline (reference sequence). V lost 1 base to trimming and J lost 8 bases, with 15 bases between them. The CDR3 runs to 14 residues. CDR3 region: CASSLDLADGKQYF. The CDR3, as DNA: TGTGCCAGCAGCTTAGATCTGGCAGACGGGAAGCAGTACTTC. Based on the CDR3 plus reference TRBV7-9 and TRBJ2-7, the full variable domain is DTGVSQNPRHKITKRGQNVTFRCDPISEHNRLYWYRQTLGQGPEFLTYFQNEAQLEKSRLLSDRFSAERPKGSFSTLEIQRTEQGDSAMYLCASSLDLADGKQYFGPGTRLTVT.

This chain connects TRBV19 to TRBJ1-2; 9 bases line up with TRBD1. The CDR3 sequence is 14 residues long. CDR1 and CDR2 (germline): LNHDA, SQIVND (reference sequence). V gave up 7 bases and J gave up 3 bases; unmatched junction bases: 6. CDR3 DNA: TGTGCCAGTAAGCCGGGACAGGGTGACTATGGCTACACCTTC. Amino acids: CASKPGQGDYGYTF.

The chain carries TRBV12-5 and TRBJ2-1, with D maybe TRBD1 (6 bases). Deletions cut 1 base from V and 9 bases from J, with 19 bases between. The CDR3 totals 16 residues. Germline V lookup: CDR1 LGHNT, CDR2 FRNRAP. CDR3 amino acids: CASGLDRAEPFVEQFF. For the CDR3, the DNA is TGTGCTAGTGGTTTGGACAGGGCGGAACCATTTGTTGAGCAGTTCTTC.

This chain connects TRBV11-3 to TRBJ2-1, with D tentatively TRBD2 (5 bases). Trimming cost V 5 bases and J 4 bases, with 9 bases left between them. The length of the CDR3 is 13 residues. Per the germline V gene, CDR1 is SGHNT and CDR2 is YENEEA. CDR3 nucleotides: TGTGCCAGCAGCCCTGGACTTTACAATGAGCAGTTCTTC. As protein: CASSPGLYNEQFF.

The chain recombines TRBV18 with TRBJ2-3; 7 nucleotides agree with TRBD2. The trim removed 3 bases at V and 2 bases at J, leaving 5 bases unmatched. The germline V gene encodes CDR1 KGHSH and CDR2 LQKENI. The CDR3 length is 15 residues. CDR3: CASSPRTSTTDTQYF. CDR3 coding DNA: TGTGCCAGCTCACCTCGGACTAGTACCACAGATACGCAGTATTTT.

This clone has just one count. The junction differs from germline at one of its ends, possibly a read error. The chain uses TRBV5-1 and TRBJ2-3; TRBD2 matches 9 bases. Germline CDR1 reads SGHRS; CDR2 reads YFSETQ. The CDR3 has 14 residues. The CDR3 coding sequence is TGCGCCAGCAGCTTGGCCCCGGCGGGGGGGCCTCTTCATTTT. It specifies CASSLAPAGGPLHF.

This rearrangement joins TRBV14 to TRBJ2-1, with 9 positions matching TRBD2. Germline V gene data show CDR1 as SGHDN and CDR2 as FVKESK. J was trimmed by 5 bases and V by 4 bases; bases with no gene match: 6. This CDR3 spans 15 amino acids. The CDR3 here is CASSPSGGSHNEQFF. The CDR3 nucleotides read TGTGCCAGCAGCCCCAGCGGGGGGTCTCACAATGAGCAGTTCTTC.

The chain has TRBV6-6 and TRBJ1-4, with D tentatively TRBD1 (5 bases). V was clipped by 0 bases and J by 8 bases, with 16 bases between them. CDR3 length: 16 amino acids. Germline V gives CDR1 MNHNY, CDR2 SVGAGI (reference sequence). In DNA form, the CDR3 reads TGTGCCAGCAGTTACTCGGTTGGGGCGCGGGGCGAAAAACTGTTTTTT. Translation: CASSYSVGARGEKLFF.

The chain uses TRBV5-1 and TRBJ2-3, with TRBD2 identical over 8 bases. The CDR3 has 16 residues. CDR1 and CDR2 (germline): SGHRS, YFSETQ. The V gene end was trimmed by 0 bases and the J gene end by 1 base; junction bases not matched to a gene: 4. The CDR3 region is CASSLAPAGGTDTQYF. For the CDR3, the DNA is TGCGCCAGCAGCTTGGCCCCAGCGGGGGGCACAGATACGCAGTATTTT. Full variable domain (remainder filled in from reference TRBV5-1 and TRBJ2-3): KAGVTQTPRYLIKTRGQQVTLSCSPISGHRSVSWYQQTPGQGLQFLFEYFSETQRNKGNFPGRFSGRQFSNSRSEMNVSTLELGDSALYLCASSLAPAGGTDTQYFGPGTRLTVL.

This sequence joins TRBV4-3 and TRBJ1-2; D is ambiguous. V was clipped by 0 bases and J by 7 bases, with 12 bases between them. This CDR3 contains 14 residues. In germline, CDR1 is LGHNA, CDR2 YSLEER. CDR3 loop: CASSQDLLIGGYTF. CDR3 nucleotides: TGCGCCAGCAGCCAAGATCTTTTAATCGGTGGCTACACCTTC.

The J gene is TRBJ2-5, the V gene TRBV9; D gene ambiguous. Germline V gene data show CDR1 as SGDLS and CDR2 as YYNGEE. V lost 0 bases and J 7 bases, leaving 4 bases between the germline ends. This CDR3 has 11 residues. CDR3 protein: CASSVGATQYF. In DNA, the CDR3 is TGTGCCAGCAGCGTAGGGGCGACCCAGTACTTC.